The sequence of this T cell receptor beta chain was determined in a study of cytomegalovirus exposure and HLA in healthy donors. The study's findings and limits: Within the data, a cluster of highly shared sequence variants was likely a sequencing artifact.

Though nominally healthy at sampling, donors likely had unrecorded immune exposures. PCR primers comprised 60 Vbeta and 13 Jbeta primers. The assay was immunoSEQ multiplex PCR, and TCRdb's table has in-frame clones only and misses some. This repertoire shows 100,000 to 120,000 clones, over 65% found once; its top ten account for around 1.3%. Details on this clone: Its antigen is still unknown.

CDR1 and CDR2 (germline): SGHRS, YFSETQ. V lost 3 bases and J 5 bases, leaving 15 bases between the germline ends. CDR3 length: 15 residues. This TCR was sampled from a woman aged 25 to 39 in good health and CMV-seronegative. Sequencing used PBMCs. The chain carries TRBV5-1 and TRBJ2-1; D might be TRBD1 (6 bases). The DNA of the CDR3 is TGCGCCAGCAGCTCGGCCGGGACACAAAACAATGAGCAGTTCTTC. This translates into CASSSAGTQNNEQFF.